The 21 T cell receptor beta chains below all came from one sample that was sequenced in a study of CD8+CD57+ T cells in acquired aplastic anemia. The authors sequenced patients whose flow cytometry had shown CD8+CD57+ cell expansion. Genomic DNA, serving as template, underwent TCR beta VDJ and CDR3 profiling. TCRdb itself ran the reads through MiXCR, one entry per CDR3 protein. The sample gives around 170,000 distinct CDR3 sequences, about 45% of which show up once; 2.5% to 4% is in the top ten. The sequenced sample was sorted CD4+, CD8+, or CD8+CD57+ T cells (not recorded which) from PBMCs. These TCRs come from a human donor with aplastic anemia.

This clonotype appeared a few times. The junction does not match germline at one end; this may be a read error. V usage is TRBV24-1 and J usage is TRBJ2-1, with a tentative D call TRBD1 (5 bases). Germline CDR1 and CDR2: KGHDR and SFDVKD. The CDR3 extends over 17 amino acids. The CDR3 nucleotides are TGTGCCACCAGTGATACGGCAGGGATTAAGCCTGGTAATGGGCAGGTCTTC. Translation gives CATSDTAGIKPGNGQVF.

As for this clonotype: Just one base apart from a much larger clone, this may be a read error. The chain has TRBV25-1 and TRBJ2-7; D is undetermined. This CDR3 has 12 amino acids. Per germline, CDR1 MGHDK and CDR2 SYGVNS. The CDR3 region is CASSNPPYERYF. CDR3 nucleotides: TGTGCCAGCAGTAACCCCCCCTACGAGCGGTACTTC.

This clonotype occurred many times. The chain is built from TRBV24-1 and TRBJ2-3, with 12 bases aligning to TRBD2. J was trimmed by 4 bases and V by 4 bases; bases with no gene match: 5. Germline CDR1 and CDR2: KGHDR and SFDVKD. The CDR3 spans 16 residues. The CDR3: CATSDTTSGSPDTQYF. DNA for the CDR3: TGTGCCACCAGTGACACGACTAGCGGGAGCCCAGATACGCAGTATTTT.

At least ten counts were recorded for this clonotype. V is TRBV24-1 and J is TRBJ2-1, with 9 bases lining up with TRBD2. The CDR3 has 17 residues. Germline lookup yields CDR1 KGHDR and CDR2 SFDVKD. V lost 4 bases and J lost 0; bases outside the gene matches: 6. The CDR3, as DNA: TGTGCCACCAGTGAAACTATTAGCGGGAGCTCCTACAATGAGCAGTTCTTC. Its protein product is CATSETISGSSYNEQFF.

There are many counts of this clonotype. J is TRBJ1-6 and V is TRBV12-3 or TRBV12-4; a weak D match, TRBD1 (5 bases). Trimming removed 2 bases at V and 8 bases at J, with 13 bases between. CDR3 length equals 15 residues. The DNA for the CDR3 is TGTGCCAGCAGTTTACGAAGGGGAGGGGATTCACCCCTCCACTTT. As protein: CASSLRRGGDSPLHF.

This clonotype has ten or more counts. V is TRBV7-3 and J is TRBJ2-2; D not resolved. This CDR3 spans 12 amino acids. V lost 5 bases and J lost 8, with 9 bases in between. Germline CDR1 SGHTA, CDR2 FQGTGA. In nucleotides, the CDR3 is TGTGCCAGCAGCCCCCCTGGGGGGGAGCTGTTTTTT. Its translation: CASSPPGGELFF. Drawing the rest from reference TRBV7-3 and TRBJ2-2, the complete variable domain is GAGVSQTPSNKVTEKGKYVELRCDPISGHTALYWYRQSLGQGPEFLIYFQGTGAADDSGLPNDRFFAVRPEGSVSTLKIQRTERGDSAVYLCASSPPGGELFFGEGSRLTVL.

The rearrangement joins TRBV12-3 or TRBV12-4 to TRBJ2-2, with 8 nucleotides matching TRBD2. The CDR3 covers 15 residues. V lost 3 bases, J lost 3 bases, and 3 bases stayed unmatched. CDR3 in DNA: TGTGCCAGCAGTTTGTCGGGGGGGCACACCGGGGAGCTGTTTTTT. The encoded protein is CASSLSGGHTGELFF.

CDR3 DNA: TGTGCCAGCAGTCGTCCTCCATATGGCTACACCTTC. It specifies CASSRPPYGYTF. The chain couples TRBV2 to TRBJ1-2; D is undetermined. This CDR3 has 12 amino acids. The V end was cut by 5 bases, the J end by 5 bases, with 9 bases between. Germline V gene lookup returns CDR1 SNHLY and CDR2 FYNNEI. Combining the CDR3 with reference TRBV2 and TRBJ1-2 gives the whole variable domain EPEVTQTPSHQVTQMGQEVILRCVPISNHLYFYWYRQILGQKVEFLVSFYNNEISEKSEIFDDQFSVERPDGSNFTLKIRSTKLEDSAMYFCASSRPPYGYTFGSGTRLTVV.

This clonotype counts as medium-sized. This chain uses TRBV29-1 with TRBJ1-2; D not certain. This CDR3 region has 11 residues. Germline values: CDR1 SQVTM, CDR2 ANQGSEA. Trimming removed 0 bases from V and 13 bases from J, with 12 bases in between. The DNA for the CDR3 is TGCAGCGTTGAAGATCCGGGGTTAGGCACCTTC. Translated, it gives CSVEDPGLGTF. Using reference TRBV29-1 and TRBJ1-2 for the parts outside the CDR3, the full variable domain is SAVISQKPSRDICQRGTSLTIQCQVDSQVTMMFWYRQQPGQSLTLIATANQGSEATYESGFVIDKFPISRPNLTFSTLTVSNMSPEDSSIYLCSVEDPGLGTFGSGTRLTVV.

This clonotype was found a few times. The CDR3: CASSEQGARGNTIYF. CDR3 DNA: TGCGCCAGCAGTGAGCAGGGGGCGCGGGGAAACACCATATATTTT. V is TRBV10-1 and J is TRBJ1-3, with TRBD1 matching 8 bases. From germline, CDR1 is WNHNN and CDR2 SYGVQD (reference sequence). The CDR3 has 15 amino acids. After removal of 2 bases from V and 4 bases from J, the junction contained 4 bases not matched to a gene.

This chain links TRBV7-8 with TRBJ1-2; D is unclear. CDR3 size: 13 residues. CDR1 and CDR2 from the germline V gene are SGHVS and FQNEAQ. The V gene lost 1 base and the J gene lost 0 bases, with 3 bases spanning the gap. In DNA form, the CDR3 reads TGTGCCAGCAGCTTAGGCACTAACTATGGCTACACCTTC. Translating it yields CASSLGTNYGYTF.

Turning to this clonotype: This may be a read error: a much more frequent sequence differs by one nucleotide. The chain links TRBV7-2 to TRBJ1-1; the D is unclear. V shed 1 base and J shed 1 base, with 7 bases lying between them. CDR3 length: 14 amino acids. The germline gives CDR1 SGHTA, CDR2 FQGNSA. The CDR3 sequence is CTSSLGQKNTEAFF. The CDR3 bases are TGTACCAGCAGCTTAGGGCAGAAGAACACTGAAGCTTTCTTT.

J is TRBJ2-7 and V is TRBV19; 7 bases are shared with TRBD1. The ends lost 6 bases at V and 0 bases at J; junction bases unmatched: 8. The germline CDR1 and CDR2 sequences are LNHDA and SQIVND (reference sequence). This CDR3 is 15 amino acids long. CDR3 region: CASSQSGTVSYEQYF. The CDR3 DNA is TGTGCCAGTAGCCAGTCCGGGACAGTCTCCTACGAGCAGTACTTC.

The rearrangement uses TRBV25-1 and TRBJ2-3, with TRBD1 matching 9 bases. The trim removed 4 bases at V and 3 bases at J, leaving 8 bases unmatched. The CDR3 loop spans 16 amino acids. Germline loops: CDR1 MGHDK, CDR2 SYGVNS. CDR3 residues: CASSAQTGGKTDTQYF. The CDR3 coding sequence is TGTGCCAGCAGTGCACAGACAGGGGGTAAAACAGATACGCAGTATTTT.

The chain couples TRBV19 to TRBJ2-3; D remains unclear. The CDR3 is 12 amino acids. Trimming left V 3 bases short and J 4 bases short, with 5 bases between. From germline, CDR1 is LNHDA and CDR2 SQIVND (reference sequence). CDR3 amino acids: CASSMAADTQYF. In nucleotides, the CDR3 is TGTGCCAGTAGTATGGCAGCAGATACGCAGTATTTT. Looking up the rest from reference TRBV19 and TRBJ2-3 gives the full variable domain: DGGITQSPKYLFRKEGQNVTLSCEQNLNHDAMYWYRQDPGQGLRLIYYSQIVNDFQKGDIAEGYSVSREKKESFPLTVTSAQKNPTAFYLCASSMAADTQYFGPGTRLTVL.

Concerning this clonotype itself: The conserved phenylalanine or tryptophan normally closing the CDR3 is absent here, so this likely arose from a read error. The chain has TRBV7-7 and TRBJ2-7; D is unresolved. The CDR3 has 14 residues. Germline V lookup: CDR1 SSHAT, CDR2 FNYEAQ (reference sequence). CDR3 sequence: CASSPSVSAYEQYS. The CDR3 bases are TGTGCTAGCAGCCCGAGTGTTTCGGCCTACGAGCAGTACTCC.

This clonotype has at least ten counts. The chain joins TRBV6-6 to TRBJ1-1; D remains ambiguous. Trimming pared 2 bases from V and 0 bases from J, leaving 13 bases between. Germline lookup yields CDR1 MNHNY and CDR2 SVGAGI (reference sequence). The CDR3 runs to 16 residues. In DNA form, the CDR3 reads TGTGCCAGCAGTTACCTAGACGCGGGGATGAACACTGAAGCTTTCTTT. Translated, it gives CASSYLDAGMNTEAFF.

The chain combines TRBV2 with TRBJ1-2; maybe TRBD1 (5 bases). The CDR3 consists of 14 residues. V was trimmed by 5 bases and J by 5 bases, leaving 15 bases between them. Germline V gives CDR1 SNHLY, CDR2 FYNNEI. CDR3 nucleotides: TGTGCCAGCAGTTTATCGGCAGGGCATTATGGCTACACCTTC. It codes for CASSLSAGHYGYTF.

This sequence joins TRBV10-3 and TRBJ1-5; D possibly corresponds to TRBD1 (5 bases). CDR3 length: 13 amino acids. Deletions cut 5 bases from V and 7 bases from J, with 12 bases between. The V gene's germline CDR1 is ENHRY and CDR2 SYGVKD. The CDR3 loop reads CAISSEGVQPQHF. The CDR3 DNA sequence: TGTGCCATCAGTAGCGAAGGGGTCCAGCCCCAGCATTTT.

The chain uses TRBV10-3 and TRBJ2-5, with 10 bases matching TRBD1. Germline V gives CDR1 ENHRY, CDR2 SYGVKD. The CDR3 runs to 18 residues. After removal of 0 bases from V and 1 base from J, the junction contained 8 bases not matched to a gene. CDR3 DNA: TGTGCCATCAGTGAGTCGATGGGGGACAGGGGCCTCCAAGAGACCCAGTACTTC. This codes for CAISESMGDRGLQETQYF.

The genes are TRBV14 and TRBJ1-2; 8 nucleotides line up with TRBD1. The germline gives CDR1 SGHDN, CDR2 FVKESK. Trimming at V came to 4 bases and at J to 3 bases, leaving 4 bases not matched to a gene. This CDR3 spans 14 amino acids. The CDR3 nucleotides are TGTGCCAGCAGCCCTGGACAGGGCCACTATGGCTACACCTTC. This gives the protein CASSPGQGHYGYTF.